Following are 2 T cell receptor beta chains from one sample sequenced in a study of identical twins. TCRdb used MiXCR to reprocess the 5' RACE reads, holding one entry per CDR3 protein. The sample contains hundreds of thousands of distinct CDR3 sequences, under 9.5% of which appear only once. The same data also went into a second study, on yellow fever vaccine responses in identical twins.

Specimen: memory (CD45RO+) T cells sorted from blood. These receptors came from a woman aged 18-30 years in good health.

The table lists this clonotype with a few counts. V usage is TRBV20-1 and J usage is TRBJ2-3; 7 bases are shared with TRBD2. Germline loops: CDR1 DFQATT, CDR2 SNEGSKA (reference sequence). V lost 2 bases, J lost 6 bases, and 8 bases stayed unmatched. The CDR3 is 14 residues long. CDR3 amino acids: CSARRVTSFDTQYF. The CDR3 nucleotides are TGCAGTGCTAGAAGAGTGACTAGCTTTGATACGCAGTATTTT.

The genes are TRBV11-2 and TRBJ2-7, with 10 positions matching TRBD2. This CDR3 is built from 19 residues. J lost 2 bases, V lost 0 bases, and 13 bases had no gene match. Germline assignment: CDR1 SGHAT and CDR2 FQNNGV. CDR3 DNA: TGTGCCAGCAGCTTAGATCTAAGGTCCCCCGGACTAGCGGCCTACGAGCAGTACTTC. This gives the protein CASSLDLRSPGLAAYEQYF.